Presented here are 23 T cell receptor beta chains from one specimen sequenced in a study of blood T cell repertoires in COVID-19. Profiled with immunoSEQ multiplex PCR; TCRdb holds only in-frame clones, not every one. The table records about 54,000 clones, over 75% of them present only once. The sequencing sample was made of peripheral blood. These receptors were collected from a man aged 45-65 years with active COVID-19.

The chain has TRBV20-1 and TRBJ1-1, with unresolved D. Germline values: CDR1 DFQATT, CDR2 SNEGSKA (reference sequence). Trimming took 5 bases from V and 8 from J, leaving 12 bases between them. The length of the CDR3 is 11 residues. As DNA, the CDR3 is TGCAGTGCTGGCACGGGGTACGAAGCTTTCTTT. It specifies CSAGTGYEAFF.

The rearrangement joins TRBV30 to TRBJ1-2, with D unclear. This CDR3 region has 13 residues. Germline values: CDR1 GTSNPN, CDR2 SVGIG (reference sequence). Between the trimmed V and J ends, which lost 0 bases and 3 bases, there was a span of 8 bases. CDR3 sequence (DNA): TGTGCCTGGAGTGTACAGTTGGACTATGGCTACACCTTC. As protein: CAWSVQLDYGYTF. The full variable domain, its missing parts supplied by reference TRBV30 and TRBJ1-2, is SQTIHQWPATLVQPVGSPLSLECTVEGTSNPNLYWYRQAAGRGLQLLFYSVGIGQISSEVPQNLSASRPQDRQFILSSKKLLLSDSGFYLCAWSVQLDYGYTFGSGTRLTVV.

The gene calls are TRBV28 and TRBJ1-1; no clear D gene. Germline V CDR1 and CDR2: MDHEN, SYDVKM. V lost 5 bases, J lost 0 bases, and 7 bases lay in between. The CDR3 spans 13 residues. CDR3: CASSGAMNTEAFF. The CDR3 bases are TGTGCCAGCAGTGGAGCGATGAACACTGAAGCTTTCTTT.

This chain links TRBV5-1 with TRBJ2-1; 14 bases map to TRBD2. V gave up 4 bases and J gave up 8 bases; unmatched junction bases: 5. Germline V gene lookup returns CDR1 SGHRS and CDR2 YFSETQ. The CDR3 totals 15 residues. The CDR3 coding sequence is TGCGCCAGCAGCCGGGGACTAGCGGGGGAGGATGAGCAGTTCTTC. It translates to CASSRGLAGEDEQFF.

The chain recombines TRBV10-3 with TRBJ2-1; 11 positions agree with TRBD2. Trimming at V came to 2 bases and at J to 7 bases, leaving 4 bases not matched to a gene. This CDR3 region has 15 residues. Germline CDR1 and CDR2: ENHRY and SYGVKD. In DNA, the CDR3 is TGTGCCATCAGTGAGACTAGCGGGAGTCAAAATGAGCAGTTCTTC. It is translated as CAISETSGSQNEQFF.

The V call is TRBV7-3, the J call TRBJ2-2; 7 nucleotides align to TRBD2. The germline CDR1 and CDR2 sequences are SGHTA and FQGTGA. Unmatched junction bases numbered 0, after V lost 2 bases and J lost 6 bases. This CDR3 is built from 13 residues. The CDR3 DNA is TGTGCCAGCAGCTTAGCGGGAGCCGGGGAGCTGTTTTTT. Translating it yields CASSLAGAGELFF.

V gene TRBV30 combines with J gene TRBJ2-7; a possible D gene is TRBD2 (5 bases). This CDR3 is 17 amino acids long. Trimming took off 1 base at V and 6 bases at J, with 25 bases between the two ends. Germline V lookup: CDR1 GTSNPN, CDR2 SVGIG (reference sequence). CDR3 DNA: TGTGCCTGGAGTGCGGCCTTTTCCAGGACTCGCCACACCGAGCAGTACTTC. It encodes CAWSAAFSRTRHTEQYF.

CDR3 protein: CASSYGIDNEQYF. CDR3 DNA sequence: TGTGCCAGCAGTTATGGAATTGACAACGAGCAGTACTTC. V and J are TRBV6-5 and TRBJ2-7; D is unclear. Trimming stripped 3 bases from V and 5 bases from J, with 11 bases between. The CDR3 is 13 amino acids. Germline loops: CDR1 MNHEY, CDR2 SVGAGI.

The chain recombines TRBV30 with TRBJ2-5, with 9 nucleotides matching TRBD1. Germline CDR1 is GTSNPN and CDR2 is SVGIG (reference sequence). The CDR3 contains 14 residues. V dropped 4 bases and J dropped 2; count of bases not matched to a gene: 5. CDR3 in amino acids: CAWTATGGQETQYF. The CDR3 nucleotides are TGTGCCTGGACCGCGACAGGGGGGCAAGAGACCCAGTACTTC.

The V gene is TRBV2, the J gene TRBJ1-1, with D uncertain. The length of the CDR3 is 12 residues. Trimming pared 7 bases from V and 0 bases from J, leaving 6 bases between. The V gene's germline CDR1 is SNHLY and CDR2 FYNNEI. The CDR3 loop is CASTGLNTEAFF. The CDR3 DNA reads as TGTGCCAGCACAGGTCTGAACACTGAAGCTTTCTTT. The full variable domain, with the rest looked up from reference TRBV2 and TRBJ1-1, is EPEVTQTPSHQVTQMGQEVILRCVPISNHLYFYWYRQILGQKVEFLVSFYNNEISEKSEIFDDQFSVERPDGSNFTLKIRSTKLEDSAMYFCASTGLNTEAFFGQGTRLTVV.

The rearrangement uses TRBV14 and TRBJ2-7; 8 positions match TRBD1. The CDR3 has 15 amino acids. Losses at the gene ends were 2 bases for V and 7 bases for J; bases not matched to a gene: 10. Germline V gene sequence: CDR1 SGHDN, CDR2 FVKESK. The CDR3: CASSQQRRGQGEQYF. CDR3 coding DNA: TGTGCCAGCAGCCAACAGCGCAGGGGGCAGGGGGAGCAGTACTTC.

The chain employs TRBV4-2 and TRBJ1-1; D remains unclear. CDR3 length: 14 residues. Trimming shortened V by 0 bases and J by 4 bases, and 9 bases separated the two germline ends. Germline-derived CDR1 and CDR2 are LGHNA and YNFKEQ. The CDR3 region has the DNA TGTGCCAGCAGCCAAGAACCCAGAGGCACTGAAGCTTTCTTT. Residues: CASSQEPRGTEAFF.

This sequence joins TRBV7-3 and TRBJ1-2, with D unresolved. The CDR3 consists of 14 residues. Trimming pared 3 bases from V and 4 bases from J, leaving 12 bases between. Germline V gene sequence: CDR1 SGHTA, CDR2 FQGTGA. CDR3 DNA sequence: TGTGCCAGCAGCTTCGGCAGCGAACCCTATGGCTACACCTTC. It codes for CASSFGSEPYGYTF.

V gene TRBV30 combines with J gene TRBJ1-1, with 7 bases fitting TRBD1. Germline CDR1 GTSNPN, CDR2 SVGIG (reference sequence). The CDR3 is 13 residues long. V gave up 0 bases and J gave up 9 bases; unmatched junction bases: 7. CDR3 sequence reads: CAWSVGGGAQAFF. CDR3 DNA sequence: TGTGCCTGGAGTGTAGGAGGGGGCGCACAAGCTTTCTTT.

As DNA, the CDR3 is TGTGCCACCAGGACAGCTTACACCGGGGAGCTGTTTTTT. This sequence encodes CATRTAYTGELFF. The chain is built from TRBV24-1 and TRBJ2-2; maybe TRBD1 (5 bases). The length of the CDR3 is 13 residues. Germline V CDR1 and CDR2: KGHDR, SFDVKD. V was pared by 7 bases and J by 3 bases, with 8 bases between.

The CDR3 DNA reads as TGTGCCAGCAGGGGACAGGGGGCGAATGAGCAGTTCTTC. It is translated as CASRGQGANEQFF. This chain joins TRBV2 and TRBJ2-1; 12 bases line up with TRBD1. V was pared by 6 bases and J by 7 bases, with 1 base of the junction left unmatched. The V gene's germline CDR1 is SNHLY and CDR2 FYNNEI. CDR3 length equals 13 residues. Supplemented by reference TRBV2 and TRBJ2-1, the full variable domain reads EPEVTQTPSHQVTQMGQEVILRCVPISNHLYFYWYRQILGQKVEFLVSFYNNEISEKSEIFDDQFSVERPDGSNFTLKIRSTKLEDSAMYFCASRGQGANEQFFGPGTRLTVL.

A remark on this clone: At the DNA level, this CDR3 is encoded by other sequences in the same sample as well. The chain carries TRBV7-9 and TRBJ2-5; 9 bases align to TRBD1. CDR1 and CDR2 (germline): SEHNR, FQNEAQ (reference sequence). This CDR3 spans 14 amino acids. V lost 3 bases and J lost 5; bases outside the gene matches: 4. CDR3 nucleotide sequence: TGTGCCAGCAGCTTGGGACAGGGCTTGGAGACCCAGTACTTC. Its translation: CASSLGQGLETQYF. Based on the CDR3 plus reference TRBV7-9 and TRBJ2-5, the full variable domain is DTGVSQNPRHKITKRGQNVTFRCDPISEHNRLYWYRQTLGQGPEFLTYFQNEAQLEKSRLLSDRFSAERPKGSFSTLEIQRTEQGDSAMYLCASSLGQGLETQYFGPGTRLLVL.

This rearrangement joins TRBV29-1 to TRBJ2-7; 9 bases map to TRBD1. CDR3 length equals 14 residues. Trimming removed 3 bases from V and 0 bases from J; junction bases left unmatched: 3. The germline CDR1 and CDR2 sequences are SQVTM and ANQGSEA. CDR3: CSVEDRGLSYEQYF. CDR3 DNA: TGCAGCGTTGAGGACAGGGGTCTCTCCTACGAGCAGTACTTC.

The chain carries TRBV7-9 and TRBJ2-5; 11 bases line up with TRBD1. The CDR3 has 15 amino acids. CDR1 SEHNR and CDR2 FQNEAQ come from the germline V gene (reference sequence). Trimming removed 4 bases from V and 6 bases from J; junction bases left unmatched: 7. CDR3 in amino acids: CASSSGTGGPKTQYF. CDR3 in DNA: TGTGCCAGCAGCTCCGGGACAGGGGGTCCGAAGACCCAGTACTTC.

This clone was detected only once. J is TRBJ2-1 and V is TRBV9, with D possibly TRBD1 on 6 matching bases. Per the germline V gene, CDR1 is SGDLS and CDR2 is YYNGEE. Trimming left V 4 bases short and J 11 bases short, with 16 bases between. The CDR3 consists of 13 residues. The CDR3 sequence is CASSPNSGTQQFF. The CDR3 region has the DNA TGTGCCAGCAGCCCAAATAGTGGGACACAGCAGTTCTTC.

This rearrangement joins TRBV14 to TRBJ2-2, with TRBD2 as a possible D gene (6 bases). Germline assignment: CDR1 SGHDN and CDR2 FVKESK. The CDR3 consists of 13 residues. V dropped 6 bases and J dropped 5 bases, with 10 bases sitting between them. The CDR3, as DNA: TGTGCCAGCAGAAAAGGAGGGACCGGGGAGCTGTTTTTT. It yields the protein CASRKGGTGELFF.

This sequence joins TRBV7-9 and TRBJ2-7; 9 bases agree with TRBD1. Germline V lookup: CDR1 SEHNR, CDR2 FQNEAQ (reference sequence). V trimming: 5 bases; J trimming: 5 bases; junction bases outside the gene matches: 16. The CDR3 has 17 amino acids. The CDR3 nucleotides read TGTGCCAGCAGCCGTTACGGACAGGGGTCCCTGGGGCACGAGCAGTACTTC. It is translated as CASSRYGQGSLGHEQYF.

This clone has just one count. V and J are TRBV11-2 and TRBJ2-7; 9 bases map to TRBD2. Germline-derived CDR1 and CDR2 are SGHAT and FQNNGV. V was pared by 3 bases and J by 2 bases, with 5 bases of the junction left unmatched. This CDR3 comprises 15 residues. CDR3 bases: TGTGCCAGCAGCTTCTCTAGCGGGGCAACCTACGAGCAGTACTTC. Translated: CASSFSSGATYEQYF.